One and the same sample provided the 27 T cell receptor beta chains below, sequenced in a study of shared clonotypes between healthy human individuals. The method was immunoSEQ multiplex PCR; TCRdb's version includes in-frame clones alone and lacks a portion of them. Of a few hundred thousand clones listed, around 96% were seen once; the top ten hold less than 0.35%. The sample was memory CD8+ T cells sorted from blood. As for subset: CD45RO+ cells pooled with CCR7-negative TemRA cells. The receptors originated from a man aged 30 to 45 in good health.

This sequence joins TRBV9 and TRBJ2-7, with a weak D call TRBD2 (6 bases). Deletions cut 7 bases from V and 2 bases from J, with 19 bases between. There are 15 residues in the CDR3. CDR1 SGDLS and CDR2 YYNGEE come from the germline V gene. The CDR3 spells CASSKAGGVTYEQYF. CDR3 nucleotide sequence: TGTGCCAGCTCAAAGGCGGGCGGGGTCACCTACGAGCAGTACTTC.

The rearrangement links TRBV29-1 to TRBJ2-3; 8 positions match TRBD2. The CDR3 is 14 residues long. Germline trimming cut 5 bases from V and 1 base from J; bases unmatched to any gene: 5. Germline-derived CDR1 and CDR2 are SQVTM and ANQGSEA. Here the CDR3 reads CSVTSGSGTDTQYF. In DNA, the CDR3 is TGCAGCGTTACCAGCGGGAGCGGCACAGATACGCAGTATTTT.

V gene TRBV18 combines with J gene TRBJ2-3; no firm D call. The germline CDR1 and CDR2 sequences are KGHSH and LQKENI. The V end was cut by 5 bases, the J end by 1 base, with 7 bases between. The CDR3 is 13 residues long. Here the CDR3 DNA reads TGTGCCAGCTCAATTCACGGCACAGATACGCAGTATTTT. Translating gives CASSIHGTDTQYF.

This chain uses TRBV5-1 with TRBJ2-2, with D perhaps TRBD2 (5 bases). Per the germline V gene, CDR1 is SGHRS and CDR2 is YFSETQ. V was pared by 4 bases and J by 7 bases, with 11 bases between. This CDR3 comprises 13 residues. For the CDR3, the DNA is TGCGCCAGCAGCCCGGGGTTCGGCGGGGAGCTGTTTTTT. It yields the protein CASSPGFGGELFF.

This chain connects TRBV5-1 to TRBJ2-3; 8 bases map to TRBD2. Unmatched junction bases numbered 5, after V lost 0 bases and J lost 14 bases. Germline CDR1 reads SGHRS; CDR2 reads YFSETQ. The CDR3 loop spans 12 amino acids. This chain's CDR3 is CASSLEGLGGYF. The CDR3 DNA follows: TGCGCCAGCAGCTTGGAGGGACTAGGGGGGTATTTT.

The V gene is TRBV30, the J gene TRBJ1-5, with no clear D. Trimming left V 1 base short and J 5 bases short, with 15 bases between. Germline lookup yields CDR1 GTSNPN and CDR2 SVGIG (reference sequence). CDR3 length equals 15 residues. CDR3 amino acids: CAWSGLGLRDQPQHF. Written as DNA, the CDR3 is TGTGCCTGGAGTGGGCTCGGGCTTAGGGATCAGCCCCAGCATTTT. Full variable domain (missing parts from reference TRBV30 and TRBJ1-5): SQTIHQWPATLVQPVGSPLSLECTVEGTSNPNLYWYRQAAGRGLQLLFYSVGIGQISSEVPQNLSASRPQDRQFILSSKKLLLSDSGFYLCAWSGLGLRDQPQHFGDGTRLSIL.

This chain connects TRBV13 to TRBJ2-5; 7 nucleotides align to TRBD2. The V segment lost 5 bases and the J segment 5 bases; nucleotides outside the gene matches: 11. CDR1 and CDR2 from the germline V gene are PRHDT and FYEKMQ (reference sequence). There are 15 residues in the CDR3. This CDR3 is CASSRGTTSRETQYF. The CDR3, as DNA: TGTGCCAGCAGCCGCGGGACTACCTCACGGGAGACCCAGTACTTC. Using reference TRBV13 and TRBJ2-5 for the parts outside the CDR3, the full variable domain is AAGVIQSPRHLIKEKRETATLKCYPIPRHDTVYWYQQGPGQDPQFLISFYEKMQSDKGSIPDRFSAQQFSDYHSELNMSSLELGDSALYFCASSRGTTSRETQYFGPGTRLLVL.

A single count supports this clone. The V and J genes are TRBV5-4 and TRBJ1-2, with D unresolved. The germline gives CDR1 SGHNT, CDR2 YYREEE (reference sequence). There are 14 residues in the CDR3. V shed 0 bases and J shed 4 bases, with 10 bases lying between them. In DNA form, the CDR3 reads TGTGCCAGCAGCTTGGAAGGGATTGGCTATGGCTACACCTTC. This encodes CASSLEGIGYGYTF.

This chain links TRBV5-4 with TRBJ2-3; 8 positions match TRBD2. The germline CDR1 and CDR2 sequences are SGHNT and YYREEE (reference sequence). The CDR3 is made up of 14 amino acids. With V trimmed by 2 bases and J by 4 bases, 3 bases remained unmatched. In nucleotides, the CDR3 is TGTGCCAGCAGCTTAGCGGGAGACGCAGATACGCAGTATTTT. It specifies CASSLAGDADTQYF.

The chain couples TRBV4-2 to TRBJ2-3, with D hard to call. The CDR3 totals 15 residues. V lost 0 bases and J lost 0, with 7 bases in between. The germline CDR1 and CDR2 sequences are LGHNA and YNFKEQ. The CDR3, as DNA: TGTGCCAGCAGCCAAGATCGGTCTAGCACAGATACGCAGTATTTT. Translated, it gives CASSQDRSSTDTQYF.

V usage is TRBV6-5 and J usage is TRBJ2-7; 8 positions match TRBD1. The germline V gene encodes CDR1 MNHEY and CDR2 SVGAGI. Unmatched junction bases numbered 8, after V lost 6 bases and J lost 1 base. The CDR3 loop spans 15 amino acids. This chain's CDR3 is CASRQDRVRSYEQYF. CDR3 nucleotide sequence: TGTGCCAGCAGACAGGACAGGGTAAGGTCCTACGAGCAGTACTTC.

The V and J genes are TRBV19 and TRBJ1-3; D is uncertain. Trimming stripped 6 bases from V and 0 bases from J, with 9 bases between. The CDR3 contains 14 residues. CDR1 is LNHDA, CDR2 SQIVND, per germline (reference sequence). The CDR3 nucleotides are TGTGCCAGTAGGGGCCTCAGCTCTGGAAACACCATATATTTT. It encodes CASRGLSSGNTIYF.

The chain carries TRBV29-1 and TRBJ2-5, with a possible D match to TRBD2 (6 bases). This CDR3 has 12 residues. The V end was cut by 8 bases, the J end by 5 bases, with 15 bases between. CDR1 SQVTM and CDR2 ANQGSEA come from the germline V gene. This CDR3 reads CSLKDYWETQYF. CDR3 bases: TGCAGCTTGAAGGACTACTGGGAGACCCAGTACTTC. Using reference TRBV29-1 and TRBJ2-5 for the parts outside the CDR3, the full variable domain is SAVISQKPSRDICQRGTSLTIQCQVDSQVTMMFWYRQQPGQSLTLIATANQGSEATYESGFVIDKFPISRPNLTFSTLTVSNMSPEDSSIYLCSLKDYWETQYFGPGTRLLVL.

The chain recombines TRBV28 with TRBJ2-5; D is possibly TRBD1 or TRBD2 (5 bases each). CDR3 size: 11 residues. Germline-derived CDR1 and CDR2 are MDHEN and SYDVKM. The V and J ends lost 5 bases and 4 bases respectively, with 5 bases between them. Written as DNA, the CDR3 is TGTGCCAGCAGTGGGGGAGAGACCCAGTACTTC. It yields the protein CASSGGETQYF.

The CDR3 coding sequence is TGTGCCAGCAGTGTGGCGGAGTGGGGGTCGTGGCAGTATTTT. Residues: CASSVAEWGSWQYF. The J gene is TRBJ2-3, the V gene TRBV6-1; the D call may be TRBD1 or TRBD2 (5 bases each). This CDR3 is 14 amino acids long. The V and J ends lost 4 bases and 11 bases respectively, with 19 bases between them. The V gene's germline CDR1 is MNHNS and CDR2 SASEGT.

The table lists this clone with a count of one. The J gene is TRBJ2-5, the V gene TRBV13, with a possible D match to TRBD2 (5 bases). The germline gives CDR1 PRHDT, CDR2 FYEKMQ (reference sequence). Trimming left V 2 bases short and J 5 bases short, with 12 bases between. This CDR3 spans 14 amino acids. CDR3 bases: TGTGCCAGCAGCTTAACGGGGTTCGTTGAGACCCAGTACTTC. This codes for CASSLTGFVETQYF. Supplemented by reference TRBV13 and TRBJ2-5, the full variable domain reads AAGVIQSPRHLIKEKRETATLKCYPIPRHDTVYWYQQGPGQDPQFLISFYEKMQSDKGSIPDRFSAQQFSDYHSELNMSSLELGDSALYFCASSLTGFVETQYFGPGTRLLVL.

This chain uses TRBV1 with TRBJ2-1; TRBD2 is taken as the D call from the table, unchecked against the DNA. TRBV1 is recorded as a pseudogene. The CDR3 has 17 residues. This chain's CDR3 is CTSSPGLAGGSYNEQFF. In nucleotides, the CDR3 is TGCACCAGCAGCCCCGGACTAGCGGGTGGATCCTACAATGAGCAGTTCTTC.

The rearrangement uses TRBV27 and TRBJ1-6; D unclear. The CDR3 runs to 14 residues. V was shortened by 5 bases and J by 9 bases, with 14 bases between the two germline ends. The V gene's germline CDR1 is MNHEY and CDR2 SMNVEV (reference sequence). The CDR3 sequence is CASSRRTEVSPLHF. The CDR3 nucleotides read TGTGCCAGCAGTAGGCGCACGGAGGTTTCACCCCTCCACTTT.

CDR3 nucleotides: TGTGCCAGCAGTCCCCCAGGACCCACAGATACGCAGTATTTT. This codes for CASSPPGPTDTQYF. This chain links TRBV28 with TRBJ2-3; D is undetermined. This CDR3 comprises 14 residues. Per the germline V gene, CDR1 is MDHEN and CDR2 is SYDVKM. Trimming shortened V by 5 bases and J by 2 bases, and 11 bases separated the two germline ends.

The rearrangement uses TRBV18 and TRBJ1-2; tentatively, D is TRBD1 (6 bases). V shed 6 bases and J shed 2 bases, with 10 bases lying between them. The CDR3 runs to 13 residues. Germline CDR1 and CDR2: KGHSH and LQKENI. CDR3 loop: CASSPGGNYGYTF. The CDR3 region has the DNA TGTGCCAGCTCTCCGGGGGGCAACTATGGCTACACCTTC.

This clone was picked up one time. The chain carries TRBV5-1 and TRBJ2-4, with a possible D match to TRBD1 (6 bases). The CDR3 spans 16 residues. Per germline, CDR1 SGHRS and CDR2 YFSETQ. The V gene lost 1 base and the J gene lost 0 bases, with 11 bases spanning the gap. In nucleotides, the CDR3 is TGCGCCAGCAGCTTGTCCCCAGGGGCAGCCAAAAACATTCAGTACTTC. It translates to CASSLSPGAAKNIQYF.

CDR3 sequence: CASSLKLGTSGAPYEQYF. DNA of the CDR3: TGTGCCAGCAGCTTAAAACTAGGGACTAGCGGGGCGCCCTACGAGCAGTACTTC. The V call is TRBV7-3, the J call TRBJ2-7; 13 bases are shared with TRBD2. V lost 1 base to trimming and J lost 2 bases; unmatched junction nucleotides: 8. This CDR3 has 18 amino acids. Germline assignment: CDR1 SGHTA and CDR2 FQGTGA.

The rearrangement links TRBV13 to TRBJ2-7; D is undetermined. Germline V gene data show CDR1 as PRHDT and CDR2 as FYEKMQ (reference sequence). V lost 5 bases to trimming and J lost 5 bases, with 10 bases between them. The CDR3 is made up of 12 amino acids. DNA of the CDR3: TGTGCCAGCAGCAACCGACGGGACGAGCAGTACTTC. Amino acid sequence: CASSNRRDEQYF.

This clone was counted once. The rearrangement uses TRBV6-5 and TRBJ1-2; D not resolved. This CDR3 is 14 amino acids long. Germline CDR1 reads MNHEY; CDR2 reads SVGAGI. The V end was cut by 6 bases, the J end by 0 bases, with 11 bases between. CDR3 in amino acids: CASRRFGTNYGYTF. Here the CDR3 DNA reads TGTGCCAGCAGAAGATTTGGTACTAACTATGGCTACACCTTC.

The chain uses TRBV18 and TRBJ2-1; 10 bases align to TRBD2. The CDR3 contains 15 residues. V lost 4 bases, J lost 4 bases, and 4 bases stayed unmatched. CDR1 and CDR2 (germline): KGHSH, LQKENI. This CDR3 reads CASSHTSGIYNEQFF. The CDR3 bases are TGTGCCAGCTCACATACTAGCGGGATATACAATGAGCAGTTCTTC.

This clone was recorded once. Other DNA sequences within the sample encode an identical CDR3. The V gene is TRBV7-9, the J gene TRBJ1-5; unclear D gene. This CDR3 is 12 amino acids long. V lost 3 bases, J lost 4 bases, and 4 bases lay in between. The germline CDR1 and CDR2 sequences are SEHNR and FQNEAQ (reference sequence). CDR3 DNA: TGTGCCAGCAGCTTTGGTAATCAGCCCCAGCATTTT. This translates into CASSFGNQPQHF.

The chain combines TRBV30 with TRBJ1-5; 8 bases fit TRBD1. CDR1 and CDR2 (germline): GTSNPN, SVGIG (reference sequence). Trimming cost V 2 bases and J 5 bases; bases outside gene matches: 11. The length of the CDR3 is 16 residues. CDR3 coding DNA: TGTGCCTGGAGTATAAACAGGGGGGGCGCCTATCAGCCCCAGCATTTT. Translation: CAWSINRGGAYQPQHF.